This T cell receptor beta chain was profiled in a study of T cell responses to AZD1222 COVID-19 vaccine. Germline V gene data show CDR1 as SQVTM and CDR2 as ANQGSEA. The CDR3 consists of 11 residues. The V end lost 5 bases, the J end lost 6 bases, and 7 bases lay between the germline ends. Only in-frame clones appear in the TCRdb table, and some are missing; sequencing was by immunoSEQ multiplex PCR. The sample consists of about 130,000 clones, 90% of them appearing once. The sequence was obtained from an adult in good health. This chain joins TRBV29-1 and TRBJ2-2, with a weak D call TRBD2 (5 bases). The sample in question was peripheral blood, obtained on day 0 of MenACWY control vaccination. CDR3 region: CSVRRAGELFF. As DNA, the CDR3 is TGCAGCGTTCGGCGGGCCGGGGAGCTGTTTTTT.